Listed below are T cell receptor beta chains from one sample, sequenced in a study of technical replicates of blood from a handful of donors. Sequenced by immunoSEQ multiplex PCR; TCRdb stores in-frame clones only, minus some. This sample has about 14,000 clones, with around 83% found just once. Specimen: PBMCs. These receptors came from a human donor in good health. The CDR3 runs from the conserved cysteine through the conserved F or W. The D gene is left open where the match is weak. Some rows mark clone size as missing; the rest say once, few, many or name a class of expanded clone.

abundance: -; v_gene: TRBV5-8; d_gene: -; j_gene: TRBJ1-1; CDR3aa: CASSLLGDTEAFF; CDR3nt: TGTGCCAGCAGCCTGCTAGGGGACACTGAAGCTTTCTTT
abundance: -; v_gene: TRBV4-1; d_gene: TRBD1; j_gene: TRBJ1-1; CDR3aa: CASSHRDSKNTEAFF; CDR3nt: TGCGCCAGCAGCCACCGGGACAGTAAGAACACTGAAGCTTTCTTT
abundance: -; v_gene: TRBV28; d_gene: TRBD1; j_gene: TRBJ2-7; CDR3aa: CASSSSGTGGHEQYF; CDR3nt: TGTGCCAGCAGTTCCTCCGGGACAGGGGGCCACGAGCAGTACTTC
abundance: -; v_gene: TRBV5-6; d_gene: TRBD2; j_gene: TRBJ2-1; CDR3aa: CASYGRGWSENEQFF; CDR3nt: TGTGCCAGTTACGGGAGGGGGTGGTCGGAAAATGAGCAGTTCTTC
abundance: -; v_gene: TRBV28; d_gene: TRBD1; j_gene: TRBJ1-4; CDR3aa: CASSSPDRVNEKLFF; CDR3nt: TGTGCCAGCAGTTCTCCGGACAGGGTGAATGAAAAACTGTTTTTT
abundance: once; v_gene: TRBV5-1; d_gene: -; j_gene: TRBJ2-5; CDR3aa: CASSLGQGTKTQYF; CDR3nt: TGCGCCAGCAGCTTGGGGCAGGGCACCAAGACCCAGTACTTC
abundance: once; v_gene: TRBV5-6; d_gene: TRBD1; j_gene: TRBJ1-2; CDR3aa: CASSLGQGARALAGYTF; CDR3nt: TGTGCCAGCAGCTTGGGACAGGGGGCGCGAGCCTTAGCTGGCTACACCTTC
abundance: -; v_gene: TRBV7-9; d_gene: TRBD1; j_gene: TRBJ1-1; CDR3aa: CASSARTGGLLDAFF; CDR3nt: TGTGCCAGCAGCGCACGGACAGGGGGCTTGCTGGATGCTTTCTTT
abundance: -; v_gene: TRBV2; d_gene: -; j_gene: TRBJ2-3; CDR3aa: CASTQGTSTDTQYF; CDR3nt: TGTGCCAGCACCCAAGGGACTAGCACAGATACGCAGTATTTT
abundance: -; v_gene: TRBV25-1; d_gene: TRBD1; j_gene: TRBJ2-2; CDR3aa: CASSEWGTGMDTGELFF; CDR3nt: TGTGCCAGCAGTGAATGGGGGACAGGGATGGACACCGGGGAGCTGTTTTTT
abundance: -; v_gene: TRBV9; d_gene: TRBD2; j_gene: TRBJ2-5; CDR3aa: CASSVTSSWGETQYF; CDR3nt: TGTGCCAGCAGCGTGACTAGCTCCTGGGGGGAGACCCAGTACTTC
abundance: few; v_gene: TRBV5-1; d_gene: TRBD1; j_gene: TRBJ1-1; CDR3aa: CASSLAGGYTEAFF; CDR3nt: TGCGCCAGCAGCTTGGCAGGGGGCTACACTGAAGCTTTCTTT
abundance: -; v_gene: TRBV2; d_gene: -; j_gene: TRBJ1-5; CDR3aa: CASRKSGGVNQPQHF; CDR3nt: TGTGCCAGCAGAAAGTCCGGGGGGGTCAATCAGCCCCAGCATTTT